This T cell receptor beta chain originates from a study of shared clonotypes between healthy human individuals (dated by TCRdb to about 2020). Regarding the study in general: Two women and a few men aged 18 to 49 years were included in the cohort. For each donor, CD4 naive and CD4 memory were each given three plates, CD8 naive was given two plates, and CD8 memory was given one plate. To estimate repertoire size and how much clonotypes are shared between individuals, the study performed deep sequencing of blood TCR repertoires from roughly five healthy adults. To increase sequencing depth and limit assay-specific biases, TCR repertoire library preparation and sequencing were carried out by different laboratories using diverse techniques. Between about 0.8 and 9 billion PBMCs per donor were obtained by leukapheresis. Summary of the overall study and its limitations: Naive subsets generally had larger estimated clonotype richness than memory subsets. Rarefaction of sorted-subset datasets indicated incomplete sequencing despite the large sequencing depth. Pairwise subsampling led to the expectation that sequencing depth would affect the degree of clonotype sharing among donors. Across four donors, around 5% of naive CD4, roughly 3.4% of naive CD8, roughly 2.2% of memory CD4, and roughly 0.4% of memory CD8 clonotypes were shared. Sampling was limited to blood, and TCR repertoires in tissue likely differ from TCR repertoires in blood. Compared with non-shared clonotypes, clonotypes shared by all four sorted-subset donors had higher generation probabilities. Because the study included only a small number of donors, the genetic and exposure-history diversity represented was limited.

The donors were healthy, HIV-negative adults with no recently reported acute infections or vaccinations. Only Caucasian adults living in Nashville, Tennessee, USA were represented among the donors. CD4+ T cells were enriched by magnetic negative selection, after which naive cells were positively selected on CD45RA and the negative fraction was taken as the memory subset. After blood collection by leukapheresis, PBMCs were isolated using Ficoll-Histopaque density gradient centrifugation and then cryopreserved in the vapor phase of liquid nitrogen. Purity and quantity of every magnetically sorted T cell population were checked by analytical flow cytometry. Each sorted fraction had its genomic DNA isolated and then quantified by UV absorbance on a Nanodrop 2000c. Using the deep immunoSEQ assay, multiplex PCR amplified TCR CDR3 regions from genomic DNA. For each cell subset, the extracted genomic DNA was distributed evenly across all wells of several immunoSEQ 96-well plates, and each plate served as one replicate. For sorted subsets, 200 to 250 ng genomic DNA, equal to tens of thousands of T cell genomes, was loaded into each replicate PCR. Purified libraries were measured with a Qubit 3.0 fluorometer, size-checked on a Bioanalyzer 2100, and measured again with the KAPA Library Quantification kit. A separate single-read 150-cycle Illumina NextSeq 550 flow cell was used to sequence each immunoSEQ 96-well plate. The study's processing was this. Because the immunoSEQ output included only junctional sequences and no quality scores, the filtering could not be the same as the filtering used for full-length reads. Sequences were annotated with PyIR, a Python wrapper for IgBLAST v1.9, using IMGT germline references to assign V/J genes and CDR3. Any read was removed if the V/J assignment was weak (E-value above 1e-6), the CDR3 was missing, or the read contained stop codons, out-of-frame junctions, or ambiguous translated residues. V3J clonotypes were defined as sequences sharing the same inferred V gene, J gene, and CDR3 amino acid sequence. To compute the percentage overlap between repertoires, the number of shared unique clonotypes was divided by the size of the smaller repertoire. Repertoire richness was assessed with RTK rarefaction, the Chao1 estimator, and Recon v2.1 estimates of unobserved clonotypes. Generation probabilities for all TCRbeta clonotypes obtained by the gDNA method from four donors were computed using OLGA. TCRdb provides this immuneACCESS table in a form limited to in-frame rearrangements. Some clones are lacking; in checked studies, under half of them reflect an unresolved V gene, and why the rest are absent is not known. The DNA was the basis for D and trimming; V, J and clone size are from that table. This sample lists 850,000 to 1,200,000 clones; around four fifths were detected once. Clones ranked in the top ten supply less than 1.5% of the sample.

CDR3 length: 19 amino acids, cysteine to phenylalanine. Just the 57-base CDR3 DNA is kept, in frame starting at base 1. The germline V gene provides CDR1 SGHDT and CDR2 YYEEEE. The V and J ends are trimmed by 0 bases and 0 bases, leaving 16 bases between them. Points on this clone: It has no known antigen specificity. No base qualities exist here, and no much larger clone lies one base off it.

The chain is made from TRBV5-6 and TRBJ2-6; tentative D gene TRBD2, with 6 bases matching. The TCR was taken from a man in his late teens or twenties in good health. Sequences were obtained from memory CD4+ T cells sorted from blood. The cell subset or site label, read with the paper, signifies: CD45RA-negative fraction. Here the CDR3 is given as CASSLGPPVGGSGANVLTF. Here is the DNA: TGTGCCAGCAGCTTGGGACCTCCGGTCGGGGGCTCTGGGGCCAACGTCCTGACTTTC.